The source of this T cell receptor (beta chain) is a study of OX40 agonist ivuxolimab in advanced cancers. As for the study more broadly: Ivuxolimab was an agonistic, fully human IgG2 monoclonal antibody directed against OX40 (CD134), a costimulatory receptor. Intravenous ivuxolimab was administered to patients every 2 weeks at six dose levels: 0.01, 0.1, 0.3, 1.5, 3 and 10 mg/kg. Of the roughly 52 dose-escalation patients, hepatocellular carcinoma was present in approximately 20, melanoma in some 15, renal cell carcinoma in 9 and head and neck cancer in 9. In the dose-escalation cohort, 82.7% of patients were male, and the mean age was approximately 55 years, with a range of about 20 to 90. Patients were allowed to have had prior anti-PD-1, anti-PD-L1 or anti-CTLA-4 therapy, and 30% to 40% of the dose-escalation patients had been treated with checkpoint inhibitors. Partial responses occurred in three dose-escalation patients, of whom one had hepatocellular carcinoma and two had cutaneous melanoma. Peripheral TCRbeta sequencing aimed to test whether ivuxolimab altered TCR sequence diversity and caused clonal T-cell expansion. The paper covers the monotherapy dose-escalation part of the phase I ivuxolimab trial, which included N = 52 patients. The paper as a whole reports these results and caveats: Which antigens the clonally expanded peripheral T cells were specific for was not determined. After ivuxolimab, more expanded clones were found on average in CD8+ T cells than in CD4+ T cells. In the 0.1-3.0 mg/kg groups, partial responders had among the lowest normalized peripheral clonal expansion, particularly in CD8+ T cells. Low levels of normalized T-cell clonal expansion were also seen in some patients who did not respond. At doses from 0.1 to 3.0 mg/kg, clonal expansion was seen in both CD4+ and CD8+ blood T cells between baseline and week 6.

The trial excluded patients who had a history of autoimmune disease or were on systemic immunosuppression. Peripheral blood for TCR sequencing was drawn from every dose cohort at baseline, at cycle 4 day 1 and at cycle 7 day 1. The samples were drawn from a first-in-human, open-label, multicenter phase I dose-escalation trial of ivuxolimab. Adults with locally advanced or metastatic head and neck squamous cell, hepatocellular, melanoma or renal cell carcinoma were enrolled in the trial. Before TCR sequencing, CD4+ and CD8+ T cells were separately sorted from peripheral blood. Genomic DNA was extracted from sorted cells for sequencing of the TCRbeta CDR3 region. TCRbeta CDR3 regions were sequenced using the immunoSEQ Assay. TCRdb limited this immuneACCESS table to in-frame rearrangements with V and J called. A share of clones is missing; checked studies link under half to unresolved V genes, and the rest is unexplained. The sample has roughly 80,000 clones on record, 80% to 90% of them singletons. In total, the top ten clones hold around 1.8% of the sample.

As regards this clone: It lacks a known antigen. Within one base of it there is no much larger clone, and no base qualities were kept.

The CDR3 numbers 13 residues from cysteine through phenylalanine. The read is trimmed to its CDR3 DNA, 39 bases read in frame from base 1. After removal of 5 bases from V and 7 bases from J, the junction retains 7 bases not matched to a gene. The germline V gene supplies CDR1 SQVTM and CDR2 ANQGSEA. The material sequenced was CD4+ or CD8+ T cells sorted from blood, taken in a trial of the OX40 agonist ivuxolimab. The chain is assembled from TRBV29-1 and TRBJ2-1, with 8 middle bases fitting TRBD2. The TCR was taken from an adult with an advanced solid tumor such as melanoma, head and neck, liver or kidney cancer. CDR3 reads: CSVLAGSRNEQFF. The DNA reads TGCAGCGTTCTAGCGGGTTCACGGAATGAGCAGTTCTTC.